This T cell receptor beta chain was identified during a study of Ad26.COV2.S vaccination and SARS-CoV-2 variants. Whole-study context: In the study, Ad26.COV2.S was injected intramuscularly once, or twice 56 days apart.

The treatment here: around 19 received Ad26.COV2.S at low or high dose, single or two shots; several received placebo; per-sample allocation not given. Day 63 after the first vaccine or placebo injection was the time point for sampling. Vaccine was an Ad26 vector expressing Wuhan-strain SARS-CoV-2 spike. The table came from immunoSEQ multiplex PCR; TCRdb's copy has only in-frame clones and leaves some out. This repertoire shows 350,000 to 500,000 clones, nearly 90% found once; its top ten account for around 2.5%. The V gene end was trimmed by 1 base and the J gene end by 9 bases; junction bases not matched to a gene: 5. There are 15 residues in the CDR3. Germline lookup yields CDR1 SEHNR and CDR2 FQNEAQ (reference sequence).

Sequences were derived from peripheral blood, sampled in a trial of Ad26.COV2.S vaccine versus placebo. This sequence joins TRBV7-9 and TRBJ2-1; TRBD2 agrees at 11 bases. This clonotype originated in a person between 18 and 60 years old who received the Ad26.COV2.S COVID-19 vaccine or a placebo. The CDR3 loop is CASSLVSGRAVEQFF. The CDR3 region has the DNA TGTGCCAGCAGCTTAGTTAGCGGGAGGGCGGTTGAGCAGTTCTTC. The full variable domain, rest sourced from reference TRBV7-9 and TRBJ2-1, is DTGVSQNPRHKITKRGQNVTFRCDPISEHNRLYWYRQTLGQGPEFLTYFQNEAQLEKSRLLSDRFSAERPKGSFSTLEIQRTEQGDSAMYLCASSLVSGRAVEQFFGPGTRLTVL.